The T cell receptor (beta chain) described here comes from a study of T-cell memory formation after mild COVID-19. One entry per CDR3 protein results from TCRdb running MiXCR on the 5' RACE reads. The table records 45,000 to 65,000 distinct CDR3 sequences, approximately 9.1% of them present only once. Sequenced input: PBMCs or a T cell subset sorted from them (not recorded which). The receptor was isolated from an adult woman who had mild COVID-19 (a few samples of this study predate the infection). Cell type and time point are not known.

The CDR3, as DNA: TGTGCCAGCAGTCGGGGACAGGGAAACAATCAGCCCCAGCATTTT. Translation gives CASSRGQGNNQPQHF. The chain links TRBV27 to TRBJ1-5, with TRBD1 identical over 9 bases. Germline V CDR1 and CDR2: MNHEY, SMNVEV (reference sequence). Trimming took 5 bases from V and 3 from J; bases not matched to a gene: 5. This CDR3 comprises 15 residues.